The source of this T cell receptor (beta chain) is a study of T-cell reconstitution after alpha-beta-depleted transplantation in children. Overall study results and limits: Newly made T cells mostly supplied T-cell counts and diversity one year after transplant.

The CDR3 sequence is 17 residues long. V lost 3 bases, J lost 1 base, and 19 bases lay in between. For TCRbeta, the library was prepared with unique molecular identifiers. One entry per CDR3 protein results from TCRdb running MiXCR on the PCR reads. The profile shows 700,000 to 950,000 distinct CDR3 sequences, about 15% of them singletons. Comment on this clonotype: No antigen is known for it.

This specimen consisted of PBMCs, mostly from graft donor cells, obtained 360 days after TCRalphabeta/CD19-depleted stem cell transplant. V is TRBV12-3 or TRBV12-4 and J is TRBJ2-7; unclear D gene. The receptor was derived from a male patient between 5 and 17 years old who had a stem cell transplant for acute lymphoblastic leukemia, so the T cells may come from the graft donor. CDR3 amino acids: CASSFKGVLGMSYEQYF. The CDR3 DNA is TGTGCCAGCAGTTTTAAAGGAGTCTTGGGAATGTCCTACGAGCAGTACTTC.